This T cell receptor beta chain came from a study of T cell clonotyping in hematopoietic cell transplantation. General study results and limits: CD4 and CD8 repertoire contributions could not be separated without sorting. Few recipient clonotypes overlapped donors; over 97% were de novo at given depth. Graft donor and pretransplant recipient Inverse Simpson Index values predicted broader posttransplant TCR diversity.

This clone was seen only a few times. No antigen is known for it. This table comes from immunoSEQ multiplex PCR, and its TCRdb copy is limited to in-frame clones, with some not included. The sample has around 26,000 clones, less than 85% seen once. Time point described: recipient sample about 28 days before transplant, after cytoreduction. Blood collection times were about day -28 and days 30, 100, 180 posttransplant. This TCR was recovered from a man aged 40-49 years with acute myeloid leukemia. Some clones in this sample may be carry-over from other donors' samples. The sample was peripheral blood mononuclear cells, taken before stem cell transplant.

CDR3 bases: TGTGCCAGCAGCGAGGACAGTCCCAACTACGAGCAGTACTTC. Its protein is CASSEDSPNYEQYF. The rearrangement joins TRBV5-4 to TRBJ2-7, with a possible D match to TRBD1 (6 bases). Trimming left V 4 bases short and J 3 bases short, with 14 bases between. The CDR3 covers 14 residues. CDR1 and CDR2 (germline): SGHNT, YYREEE (reference sequence).